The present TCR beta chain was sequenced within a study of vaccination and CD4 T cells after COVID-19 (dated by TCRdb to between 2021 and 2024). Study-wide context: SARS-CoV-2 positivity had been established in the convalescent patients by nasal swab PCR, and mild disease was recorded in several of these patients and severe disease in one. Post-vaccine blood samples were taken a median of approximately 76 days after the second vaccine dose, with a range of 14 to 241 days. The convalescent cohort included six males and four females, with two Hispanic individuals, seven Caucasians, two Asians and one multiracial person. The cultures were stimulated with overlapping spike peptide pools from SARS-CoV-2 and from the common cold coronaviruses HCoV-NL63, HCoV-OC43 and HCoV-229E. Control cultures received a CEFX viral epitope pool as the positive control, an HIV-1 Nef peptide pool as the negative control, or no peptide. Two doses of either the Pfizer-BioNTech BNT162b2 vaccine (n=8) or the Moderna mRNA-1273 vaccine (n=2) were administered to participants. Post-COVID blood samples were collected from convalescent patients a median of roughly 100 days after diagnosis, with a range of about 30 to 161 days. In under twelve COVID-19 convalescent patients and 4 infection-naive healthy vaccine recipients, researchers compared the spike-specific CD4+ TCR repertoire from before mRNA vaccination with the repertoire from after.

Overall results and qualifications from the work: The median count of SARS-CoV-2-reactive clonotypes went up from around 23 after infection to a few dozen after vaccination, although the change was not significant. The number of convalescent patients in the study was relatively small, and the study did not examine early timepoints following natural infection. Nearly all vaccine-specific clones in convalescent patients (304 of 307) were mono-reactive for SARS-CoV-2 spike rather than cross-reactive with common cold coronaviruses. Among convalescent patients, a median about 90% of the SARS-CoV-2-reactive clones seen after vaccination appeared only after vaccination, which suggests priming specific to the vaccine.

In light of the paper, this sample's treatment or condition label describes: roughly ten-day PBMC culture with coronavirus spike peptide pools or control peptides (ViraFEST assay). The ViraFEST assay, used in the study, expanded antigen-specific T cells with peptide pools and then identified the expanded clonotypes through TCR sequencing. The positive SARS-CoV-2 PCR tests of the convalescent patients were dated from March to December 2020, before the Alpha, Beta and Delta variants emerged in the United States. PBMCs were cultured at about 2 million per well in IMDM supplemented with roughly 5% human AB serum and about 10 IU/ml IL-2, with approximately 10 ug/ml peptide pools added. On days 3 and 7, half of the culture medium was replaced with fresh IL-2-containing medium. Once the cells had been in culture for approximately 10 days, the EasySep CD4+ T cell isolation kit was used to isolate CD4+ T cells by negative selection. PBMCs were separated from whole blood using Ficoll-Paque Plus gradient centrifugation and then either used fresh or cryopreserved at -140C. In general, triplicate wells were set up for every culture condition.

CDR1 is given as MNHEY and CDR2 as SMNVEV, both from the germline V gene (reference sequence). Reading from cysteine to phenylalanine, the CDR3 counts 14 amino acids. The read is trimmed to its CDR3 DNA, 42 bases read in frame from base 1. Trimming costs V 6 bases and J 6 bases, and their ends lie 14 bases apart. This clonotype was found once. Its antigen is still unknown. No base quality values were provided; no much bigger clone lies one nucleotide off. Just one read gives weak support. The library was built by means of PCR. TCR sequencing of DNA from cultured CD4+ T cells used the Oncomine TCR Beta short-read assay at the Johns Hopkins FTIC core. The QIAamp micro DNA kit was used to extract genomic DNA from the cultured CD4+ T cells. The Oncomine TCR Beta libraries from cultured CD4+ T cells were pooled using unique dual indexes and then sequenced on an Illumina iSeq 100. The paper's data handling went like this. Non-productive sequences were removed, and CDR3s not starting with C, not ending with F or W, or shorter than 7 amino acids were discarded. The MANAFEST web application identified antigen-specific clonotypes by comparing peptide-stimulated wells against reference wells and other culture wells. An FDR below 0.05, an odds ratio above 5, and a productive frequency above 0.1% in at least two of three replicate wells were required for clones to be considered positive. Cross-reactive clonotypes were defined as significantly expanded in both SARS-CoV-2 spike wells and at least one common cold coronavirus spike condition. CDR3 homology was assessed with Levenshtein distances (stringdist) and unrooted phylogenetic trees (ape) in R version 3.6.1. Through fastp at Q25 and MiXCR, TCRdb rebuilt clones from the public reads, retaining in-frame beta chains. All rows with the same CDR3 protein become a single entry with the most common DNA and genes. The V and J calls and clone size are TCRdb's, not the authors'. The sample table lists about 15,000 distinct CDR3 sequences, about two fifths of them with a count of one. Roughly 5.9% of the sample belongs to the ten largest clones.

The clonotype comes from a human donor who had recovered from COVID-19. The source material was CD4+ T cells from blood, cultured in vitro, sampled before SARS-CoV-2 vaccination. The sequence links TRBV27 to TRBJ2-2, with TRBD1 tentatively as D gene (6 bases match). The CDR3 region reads CASRTGQVSGELFF. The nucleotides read TGTGCCAGCAGAACAGGGCAAGTGTCCGGGGAGCTGTTTTTT.